What follows describes a single T cell receptor (beta chain). Its target antigen remains unknown. Base-call qualities are not available, and no considerably larger clone is one nucleotide away. This sample is drawn from a study of T cells in localized non-small cell lung cancer (dated by TCRdb to 2019 to 2021). In the study overall: The study examined T cell repertoires in a few hundred patients with early-stage NSCLC and compared tumors with uninvolved tumor-adjacent lungs. The cohort consisted of about 240 treatment-naive NSCLC patients whose localized lung tumors had been resected. The mean age of the NSCLC patients was about 64 years, with about 120 men and around 110 women.

Study-wide findings and limitations: Because the study design was exploratory, TCR variables were selected using unadjusted p-values without false-discovery rate correction. Of the top 100 tumor clones, a median of roughly 53 were detected in paired uninvolved adjacent lung; 28 were also among that lung's top 100. Uninvolved tumor-adjacent lung showed the highest T cell clonality, higher than tumor, which suggests more focused antigenic responses in the uninvolved tumor-adjacent lung. Because multi-region sequencing of the tumors was not done, intratumor heterogeneity could not be ruled out. Higher blood T cell density associated with longer overall survival, while higher adjacent-lung clonality associated with shorter survival.

TCR beta CDR3 regions were sequenced from DNA using the immunoSEQ Assay. Under the source paper's analysis protocol: T cell density was computed as TCR beta template counts normalized to usable DNA estimated by amplifying housekeeping genes. The preseqR package was used to estimate richness by extrapolating to 400,000 templates for PBMC samples and to 120,000 templates for tissue samples. Clonality was defined as one minus Pielou's evenness. Tissue-enriched TCRs were identified through differential abundance testing performed on productive amino-acid clonotypes, with a minimum total count of 5 and an alpha of 0.1. The Jaccard Index and the Morisita Overlap Index were used to measure how much the repertoires overlapped between compartments. TCR beta CDR3s were clustered by GLIPH together with public tetramer-defined viral CDR3s, and at least three viral sequences plus V-gene enrichment were required for viral motifs. The table comes from immuneACCESS by way of TCRdb, which keeps in-frame sequences with V and J called. Part of the clones is missing from these tables; in studies checked, under half for an unresolved V gene and the rest for unknown reasons. V, J and clone size reflect that table, while D and trimming were determined from the DNA. Within this sample are about 24,000 clones, with approximately 90% of them counted one time only. Roughly 10% of the sample lies in the top ten.

At diagnosis, peripheral blood, uninvolved tumor-adjacent lung and tumor were collected and were preserved as a mix of fresh-frozen and FFPE material. For TCR repertoire profiling, blood samples were analyzed as peripheral blood mononuclear cells. Looking up the germline V gene yields CDR1 SGHRS and CDR2 YFSETQ. Compared with germline, V lacks 4 bases and J lacks 1 base; bases without a gene match: 4. The CDR3 runs 15 residues from the cysteine to the phenylalanine. The read is trimmed to its CDR3 DNA, 45 bases read in frame from base 1. Recombination connected TRBV5-1 to TRBJ2-1, and 8 junction bases match TRBD1. The specimen was peripheral blood mononuclear cells, collected before any cancer treatment. The sequence was obtained from a woman aged 35 to 69 with stage III lung adenocarcinoma. Here the CDR3 is given as CASSPGQESYNEQFF. The nucleotide sequence reads TGCGCCAGCAGCCCGGGACAGGAGTCCTACAATGAGCAGTTCTTC.